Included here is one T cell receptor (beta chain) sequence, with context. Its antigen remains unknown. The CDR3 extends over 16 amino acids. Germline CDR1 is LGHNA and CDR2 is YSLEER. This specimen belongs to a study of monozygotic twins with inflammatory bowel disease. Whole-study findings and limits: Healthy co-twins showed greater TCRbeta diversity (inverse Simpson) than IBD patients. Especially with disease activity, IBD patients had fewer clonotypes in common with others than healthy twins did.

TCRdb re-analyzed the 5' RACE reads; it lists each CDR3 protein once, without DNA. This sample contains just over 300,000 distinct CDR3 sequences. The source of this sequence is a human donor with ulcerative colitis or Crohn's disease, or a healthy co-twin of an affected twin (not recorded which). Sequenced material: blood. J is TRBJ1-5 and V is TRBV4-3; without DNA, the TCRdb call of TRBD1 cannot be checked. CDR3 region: CASSQDLRAPAKPQHF.